Listed below are T cell receptor beta chains from one sample, sequenced in a study of T cell responses to AZD1222 COVID-19 vaccine. Sequencing used immunoSEQ multiplex PCR; TCRdb keeps in-frame clones, though not all of them. There are fewer than 120,000 clones in the sample; 70% to 90% occur only once, and roughly 15% lies in the top ten. The sequencing here drew on peripheral blood, taken 28 days after the second AZD1222 dose. The receptors originated from an adult who received the AZD1222 COVID-19 vaccine. Each CDR3 is given with its conserved first and last residue. A D gene is named only where the DNA matches it firmly. Clone size appears in some rows only: once, few, many, or a class for an expanded clone.

>-|TRBV6-5|TRBD1|TRBJ1-1
CASRVGGARTEAFF
TGTGCCAGCAGAGTAGGGGGCGCACGGACTGAAGCTTTCTTT
>-|TRBV9|TRBD2|TRBJ2-3
CASSPGLAGTDTQYF
TGTGCCAGCAGTCCGGGACTAGCGGGTACAGATACGCAGTATTTT
>once|TRBV5-1|TRBD2|TRBJ2-1
CASSPGEGGGYEQFF
TGCGCCAGCAGCCCCGGGGAGGGAGGAGGCTATGAGCAGTTCTTC
>once|TRBV7-2|-|TRBJ2-5
CAPVRLGAETQYF
TGTGCCCCAGTCCGGCTGGGGGCAGAGACCCAGTACTTC
>-|TRBV5-1|-|TRBJ1-1
CASSLAGDNTEAFF
TGCGCCAGCAGCTTGGCAGGTGATAACACTGAAGCTTTCTTT
>-|TRBV27|-|TRBJ2-2
CASRIGEAWEGTGELFF
TGTGCCAGCAGGATAGGGGAGGCGTGGGAAGGTACCGGGGAGCTGTTTTTT
>-|TRBV2|TRBD2|TRBJ2-3
CASRPGLAGGRTDTQYF
TGTGCCAGCAGGCCGGGACTAGCGGGGGGTAGGACAGATACGCAGTATTTT
>once|TRBV9|-|TRBJ2-3
CASSVGASFTDTQYF
TGTGCCAGCAGCGTAGGGGCTAGTTTTACAGATACGCAGTATTTT
>-|TRBV25-1|-|TRBJ1-2
CASSVGAGYTF
TGTGCCAGCAGTGTTGGGGCGGGCTACACCTTC
>-|TRBV28|TRBD1|TRBJ1-5
CASSRSDRGNQPQHF
TGTGCCAGCAGTCGATCGGACAGGGGGAATCAGCCCCAGCATTTT
>-|TRBV18|-|TRBJ2-7
CASSPPRLAGSYEQYF
TGTGCCAGCTCACCACCGAGGCTAGCCGGATCCTACGAGCAGTACTTC
>-|TRBV4-2|TRBD1|TRBJ2-1
CASSHEMTGSYNEQFF
TGTGCCAGCAGCCACGAAATGACAGGGTCCTACAATGAGCAGTTCTTC
>-|TRBV27|-|TRBJ1-5
CASSFSGNNQPQHF
TGTGCCAGCAGTTTTTCAGGGAACAATCAGCCCCAGCATTTT
>-|TRBV5-1|TRBD1|TRBJ2-2
CASSLRGQLYTGELFF
TGCGCCAGCAGCTTACGGGGACAGCTCTATACCGGGGAGCTGTTTTTT
>-|TRBV28|TRBD1|TRBJ2-1
CASSSIRDRGSSYNEQFF
TGTGCCAGCAGTTCCATCCGGGACAGGGGAAGCTCCTACAATGAGCAGTTCTTC
>-|TRBV7-9|-|TRBJ2-3
CASSLGYSSTDTQYF
TGTGCCAGCAGCCTCGGATACAGTAGCACAGATACGCAGTATTTT
>once|TRBV2|-|TRBJ1-1
CASCQFWAGTNTEAFF
TGTGCCAGCTGCCAGTTTTGGGCGGGGACAAACACTGAAGCTTTCTTT
>-|TRBV2|-|TRBJ2-7
CASSIANYEQYF
TGTGCCAGCAGTATTGCCAACTACGAGCAGTACTTC
>-|TRBV19|-|TRBJ1-5
CASSPLERHENQPQHF
TGTGCCAGTAGTCCTCTCGAACGTCATGAGAATCAGCCCCAGCATTTT
>-|TRBV5-4|-|TRBJ1-6
CASSLEVSSYNSPLHF
TGTGCCAGCAGCTTGGAGGTCAGCTCCTATAATTCACCCCTCCACTTT
>-|TRBV7-9|TRBD2|TRBJ2-3
CASGRADTQYF
TGTGCCAGCGGGAGGGCAGATACGCAGTATTTT
>once|TRBV27|-|TRBJ1-1
CASSYDRNTEAFF
TGTGCCAGCAGTTACGACAGGAACACTGAAGCTTTCTTT
>once|TRBV19|-|TRBJ2-7
CASKQGSEQYF
TGTGCCAGTAAACAGGGAAGTGAGCAGTACTTC
>-|TRBV4-1|-|TRBJ2-1
CASSQVGQYNEQFF
TGCGCCAGCAGCCAAGTCGGGCAGTACAATGAGCAGTTCTTC
>-|TRBV5-1|-|TRBJ2-2
CASSLGSGDRPPGELFF
TGCGCCAGCAGCTTGGGTAGCGGGGACAGGCCACCGGGGGAGCTGTTTTTT
>once|TRBV19|TRBD2|TRBJ2-3
CASSLRTSGGTDTQYF
TGTGCCAGTAGTCTCAGGACTAGCGGGGGCACAGATACGCAGTATTTT
>-|TRBV5-4|TRBD1|TRBJ1-3
CASSPGQGRTGNTIYF
TGTGCCAGCAGCCCCGGACAGGGGAGAACTGGAAACACCATATATTTT
>-|TRBV12-3/TRBV12-4|TRBD2|TRBJ2-5
CASMRGDQETQYF
TGTGCCAGCATGCGGGGGGACCAAGAGACCCAGTACTTC
>-|TRBV25-1|-|TRBJ1-4
CASSDGRVGEKLFF
TGTGCCAGCAGTGATGGCAGGGTCGGGGAAAAACTGTTTTTT